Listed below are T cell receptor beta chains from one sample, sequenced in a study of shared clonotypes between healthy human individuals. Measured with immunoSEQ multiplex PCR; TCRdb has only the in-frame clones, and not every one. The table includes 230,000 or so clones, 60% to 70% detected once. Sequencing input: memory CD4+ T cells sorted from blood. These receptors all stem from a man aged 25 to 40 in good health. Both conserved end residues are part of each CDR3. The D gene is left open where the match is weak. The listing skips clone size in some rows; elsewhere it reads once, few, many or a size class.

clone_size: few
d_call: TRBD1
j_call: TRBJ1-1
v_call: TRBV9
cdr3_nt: TGTGCCAGCAGCGTAGCCCCAGGGGGCCCTGAAGCTTTCTTT
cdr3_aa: CASSVAPGGPEAFF

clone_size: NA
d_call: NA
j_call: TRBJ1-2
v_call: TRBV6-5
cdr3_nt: TGTGCCAGCAGTTACTCGGGAAGCTATGGCTACACCTTC
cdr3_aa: CASSYSGSYGYTF

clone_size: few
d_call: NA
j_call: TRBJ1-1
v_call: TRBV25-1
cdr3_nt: TGTGCCAGCAGTGAAGAAGGGTCGTCCGTGAACACTGAAGCTTTCTTT
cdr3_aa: CASSEEGSSVNTEAFF

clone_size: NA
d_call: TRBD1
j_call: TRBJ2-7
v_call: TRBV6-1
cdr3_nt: TGTGCCAGCACCGGGACAGGGCCTAACGAGCAGTACTTC
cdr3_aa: CASTGTGPNEQYF

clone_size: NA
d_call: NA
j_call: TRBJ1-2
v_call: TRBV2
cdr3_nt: TGTGCCAGCACGTGGGGGGTCTATGGCTACACCTTC
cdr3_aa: CASTWGVYGYTF

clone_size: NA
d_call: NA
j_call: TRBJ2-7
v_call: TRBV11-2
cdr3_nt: TGTGCCAGCAGCGTAACAACGACAGGAACCTACGAGCAGTACTTC
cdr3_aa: CASSVTTTGTYEQYF

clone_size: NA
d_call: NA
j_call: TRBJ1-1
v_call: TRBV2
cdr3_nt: TGTGCCAGCATTTACCTCCCGGGACGGCGGAACACTGAAGCTTTCTTT
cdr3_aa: CASIYLPGRRNTEAFF

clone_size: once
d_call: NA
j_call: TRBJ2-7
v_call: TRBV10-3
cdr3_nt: TGTGCCATCAGTGAGTTCGGGACGCCCGGAGCAGAGCAGTACTTC
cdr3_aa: CAISEFGTPGAEQYF

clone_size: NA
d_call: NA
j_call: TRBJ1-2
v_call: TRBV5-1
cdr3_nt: TGCGCCAGCAGCAAGGCAAGGACAGATACTACTAACTATGGCTACACCTTC
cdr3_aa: CASSKARTDTTNYGYTF

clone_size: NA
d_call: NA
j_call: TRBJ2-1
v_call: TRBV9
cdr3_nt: TGTGCCAGCAGCGTAGCTGAGGTCAATGAGCAGTTCTTC
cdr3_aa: CASSVAEVNEQFF